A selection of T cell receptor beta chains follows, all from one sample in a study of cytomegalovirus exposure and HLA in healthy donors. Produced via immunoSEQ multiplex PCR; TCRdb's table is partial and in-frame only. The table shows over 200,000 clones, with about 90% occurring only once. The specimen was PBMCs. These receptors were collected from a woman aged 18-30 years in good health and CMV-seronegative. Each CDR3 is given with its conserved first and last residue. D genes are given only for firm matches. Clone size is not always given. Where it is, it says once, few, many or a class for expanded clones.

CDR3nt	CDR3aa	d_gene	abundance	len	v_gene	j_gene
TGTGCCAGCAGCTTGGTGACAGGGGACACCGGGGAGCTGTTTTTT	CASSLVTGDTGELFF	TRBD1	few	15	TRBV5-4	TRBJ2-2
TGTGCCAGCAGTGATTCACAGCTAGCGGGAGGGTCAGAGACCCAGTACTTC	CASSDSQLAGGSETQYF	TRBD2	once	17	TRBV25-1	TRBJ2-5
TGTGCCATCAGTGAGTCTGGGACAGGGGCCCCTTTCCATTTT	CAISESGTGAPFHF	TRBD1	-	14	TRBV10-3	TRBJ1-5
TGTGCCAGCAGTCCGATACGGCGCGCGGATCACGCTTTCTTT	CASSPIRRADHAFF	-	-	14	TRBV6-5	TRBJ1-1
TGCAGTGCTAGGGGGCATCGTGAGCAGTTCTTC	CSARGHREQFF	-	-	11	TRBV20-1	TRBJ2-1
TGTGCCAGCAGCTTAGGAAGTAGAGTGCTTCGGCCCCAGCATTTT	CASSLGSRVLRPQHF	-	-	15	TRBV7-8	TRBJ1-5
TGTGCCAGCAGCGTAGCCGCCGGACTAGCGGGACCAGGCGAGCAGTACTTC	CASSVAAGLAGPGEQYF	TRBD2	-	17	TRBV9	TRBJ2-7
TGTGCCAGCAGGCTGACAGGGGACTACAATGAGCAGTTCTTC	CASRLTGDYNEQFF	TRBD1	-	14	TRBV28	TRBJ2-1
TGCAGCGTTCTTCCCCCAGATACGCAGTATTTT	CSVLPPDTQYF	-	-	11	TRBV29-1	TRBJ2-3
TGCGCCAGCAGTCACGACAGGAGCTCCTACGAGCAGTACTTC	CASSHDRSSYEQYF	-	-	14	TRBV10-2	TRBJ2-7
TGTGCCTGCGAACAAGGGGGCCGGTCCTACAATGAGCAGTTCTTC	CACEQGGRSYNEQFF	TRBD1	few	15	TRBV30	TRBJ2-1
TGTGCCAGCTCACCAGATAAACTAGGCTCCTACGAGCAGTACTTC	CASSPDKLGSYEQYF	-	-	15	TRBV18	TRBJ2-7
TGTGCCAGCAGTTTCCCCCCCCCGGGACAGTCCCTTGCAACTAATGAAAAACTGTTTTTT	CASSFPPPGQSLATNEKLFF	TRBD1	-	20	TRBV27	TRBJ1-4
TGTGCCAGCAGCGTAGCTCCGATGGGGGGACTAGCGTCTAGCACAGATACGCAGTATTTT	CASSVAPMGGLASSTDTQYF	TRBD2	-	20	TRBV9	TRBJ2-3
TGCAGCGTTGGCAGCGGGAATGAGCAGTTCTTC	CSVGSGNEQFF	-	-	11	TRBV29-1	TRBJ2-1
TGCAGCGCCCGTCTAGTCAACTCCTACGAGCAGTACTTC	CSARLVNSYEQYF	-	-	13	TRBV29-1	TRBJ2-7
TGTGCCAGCAGTGAATCCGGAGGAGGGTCCTACGAGCAGTACTTC	CASSESGGGSYEQYF	-	-	15	TRBV25-1	TRBJ2-7
TGCAGCGTTGTGGACAGGGGCTTCGAGCAGTACTTC	CSVVDRGFEQYF	TRBD1	-	12	TRBV29-1	TRBJ2-7
TGTGCCAGCAGCTTAAGTTGGAGGCAGAACACTGAAGCTTTCTTT	CASSLSWRQNTEAFF	-	-	15	TRBV11-2	TRBJ1-1
TGCAGCGTTCAAAAAGTCGACAGGATAAGCTCCTACAATGAGCAGTTCTTC	CSVQKVDRISSYNEQFF	-	-	17	TRBV29-1	TRBJ2-1
TGCGCCAGCAGCCAATCCCGGGACAGGGGCCGCCGCATGAACACTGAAGCTTTCTTT	CASSQSRDRGRRMNTEAFF	TRBD1	-	19	TRBV4-1	TRBJ1-1
TGTGCCAGCAGTTTAATGGGAGCGGGAGGGACCTACAATGAGCAGTTCTTC	CASSLMGAGGTYNEQFF	TRBD2	-	17	TRBV27	TRBJ2-1
TGTGCCAGCAGCTTAAGACTAGCGGTGAGCTCCTACAATGAGCAGTTCTTC	CASSLRLAVSSYNEQFF	TRBD2	once	17	TRBV11-1	TRBJ2-1
TGTGCCAGCACCCTCGGACTAGCGGGAAATAATGAGCAGTTCTTC	CASTLGLAGNNEQFF	TRBD2	-	15	TRBV28	TRBJ2-1
TGTGCCAGCAGTTATCTTGGGACTGCCAATGAGCAGTTCTTC	CASSYLGTANEQFF	-	-	14	TRBV6-5	TRBJ2-1
TGCGCCAGCAGCCACACAGACTTTATCGGGACTTCTACCTACGAGCAGTACTTC	CASSHTDFIGTSTYEQYF	-	many	18	TRBV4-1	TRBJ2-7
TGCGCCAGCAGCCAAGATCCAGGGGCGAGTGAAAAACTGTTTTTT	CASSQDPGASEKLFF	-	-	15	TRBV4-1	TRBJ1-4
TGTGCCAGCAGTGAACTCCAGACGGGACTGCCTGAAGCTTTCTTT	CASSELQTGLPEAFF	-	-	15	TRBV2	TRBJ1-1
TGTGCCAGCAGTTTGGGGGGATCCTACGAGCAGTACTTC	CASSLGGSYEQYF	-	-	13	TRBV27	TRBJ2-7
TGCAGCGTTGAAGGCGGGGGGGCCCCCTACGAGCAGTACTTC	CSVEGGGAPYEQYF	TRBD2	-	14	TRBV29-1	TRBJ2-7
TGCGCCAGCAGCCCAAGCGGGCAATCCCCCGATGAGCAGTTCTTC	CASSPSGQSPDEQFF	-	once	15	TRBV4-1	TRBJ2-1
TGTGCCAGCAGTCCGGGACAGCTTATGAAGGCTGAAGCTTTCTTT	CASSPGQLMKAEAFF	TRBD1	-	15	TRBV6-6	TRBJ1-1
TGTGCCAGCAGCCCGACCGGACAGGGGGCGCAGGAGCAGTACTTC	CASSPTGQGAQEQYF	TRBD1	-	15	TRBV28	TRBJ2-7
TGTGCCAGCAGCTTAGTCAGCGGGAGTAACTGGGAGCTGTTTTTT	CASSLVSGSNWELFF	TRBD2	once	15	TRBV7-2	TRBJ2-2
TGTGCCAGCAGCGAGGGGACTACCGGGACCCAGTACTTC	CASSEGTTGTQYF	TRBD2	-	13	TRBV7-2	TRBJ2-5
TGTGCCAGCGCCTCCGTGACACTCACCTACGAGCAGTACTTC	CASASVTLTYEQYF	-	-	14	TRBV6-1	TRBJ2-7
TGTGCCAGCAGGGGACTAGCGGCATACCAAGAGACCCAGTACTTC	CASRGLAAYQETQYF	TRBD2	-	15	TRBV6-5	TRBJ2-5